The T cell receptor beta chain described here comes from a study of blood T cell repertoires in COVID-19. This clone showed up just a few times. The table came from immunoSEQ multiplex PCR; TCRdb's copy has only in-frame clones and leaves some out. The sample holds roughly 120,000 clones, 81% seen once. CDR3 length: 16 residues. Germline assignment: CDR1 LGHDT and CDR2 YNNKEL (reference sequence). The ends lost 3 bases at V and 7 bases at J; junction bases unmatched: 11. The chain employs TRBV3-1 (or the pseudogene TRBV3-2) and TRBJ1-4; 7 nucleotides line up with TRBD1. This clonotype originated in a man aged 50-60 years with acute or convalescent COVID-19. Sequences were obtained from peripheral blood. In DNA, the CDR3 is TGTGCCAGCAGCCAGGATAATAGGGGGCCTGGTGAAAAACTGTTTTTT. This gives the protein CASSQDNRGPGEKLFF.